This T cell receptor (beta chain) was sequenced for a study of CD8+ T cells in alopecia areata. This clone was detected only a few times. Its antigen is unknown. Regarding treatment: oral pan-JAK inhibitor, 5-10 mg twice daily. cDNA reverse transcribed from extracted RNA served as the sequencing template. TCRdb's copy holds only in-frame clones and misses some; the assay was immunoSEQ multiplex PCR. The table has approximately 210,000 clones, roughly three fifths seen once. General study points: The study found tofacitinib significantly decreased scalp clonality and expanded CD8+ clones among the top 100.

The CDR3 covers 11 residues. Trimming stripped 0 bases from V and 10 bases from J, with 9 bases between. Germline CDR1 reads GTSNPN; CDR2 reads SVGIG (reference sequence). The rearrangement uses TRBV30 and TRBJ1-1; no definite D call. The source material was CD4+ T cells sorted from blood, sampled around week 44, from a patient treated with tofacitinib. The receptor was derived from a human donor with alopecia areata. CDR3 DNA: TGTGCCTGGAGTGTACGAGACCGAGCTTTCTTT. Protein: CAWSVRDRAFF.